This TCR beta chain was found in a study of OX40 agonist ivuxolimab in advanced cancers. Study at large: Among those treated, three patients had partial responses, one with hepatocellular carcinoma and two with cutaneous melanoma.

Study conclusions and caveats: Partial responders at 0.1-3.0 mg/kg had among the lowest clonal expansion. CD8+ T cells averaged more expanded clones than CD4+. CD4+ and CD8+ T cells in blood underwent clonal expansion by week 6 at 0.1 to 3.0 mg/kg.

Regarding this clone: The antigen remains unidentified.

Only in-frame clones appear in the TCRdb table, and some are missing; sequencing was by immunoSEQ multiplex PCR. The data show tens of thousands of clones, roughly 90% seen once. The sequences come from CD4+ or CD8+ T cells sorted from blood, collected in a trial of the OX40 agonist ivuxolimab. This TCR was sampled from an adult with an advanced solid tumor such as melanoma, head and neck, liver or kidney cancer.

The CDR3 nucleotides are TGTGCCAGCAGCTTTAGGGGCGACACGCGAAACACCATATATTTT. Translation: CASSFRGDTRNTIYF. The chain couples TRBV7-8 to TRBJ1-3; D may be TRBD1 (5 bases). The V end lost 3 bases, the J end lost 5 bases, and 14 bases lay between the germline ends. CDR3 length equals 15 residues. Looked up from germline, CDR1 is SGHVS and CDR2 is FQNEAQ.